The 3 T cell receptor beta chains below all came from one sample that was sequenced in a study of blood T cells in healthy people across ages. Using a J-beta primer mix together with a sample-barcoded 5' primer, a second PCR was run for about 6 to 12 cycles. TCRdb re-called the 5' RACE reads through MiXCR, storing one row per CDR3 protein. The sample consists of roughly 500,000 distinct CDR3 sequences, approximately 25% of them appearing once. Source material: blood. The source of these receptors is a woman in her sixties or seventies in good health.

J is TRBJ2-3 and V is TRBV5-1, with 8 bases that match TRBD2. The CDR3 totals 15 residues. Trimming cost V 9 bases and J 1 base; bases outside gene matches: 10. CDR1 SGHRS and CDR2 YFSETQ come from the germline V gene. CDR3 sequence reads: CATFRGGDGTDTQYF. In DNA form, the CDR3 reads TGCGCCACCTTCCGGGGGGGGGACGGCACAGATACGCAGTATTTT. Full variable domain (missing parts from reference TRBV5-1 and TRBJ2-3): KAGVTQTPRYLIKTRGQQVTLSCSPISGHRSVSWYQQTPGQGLQFLFEYFSETQRNKGNFPGRFSGRQFSNSRSEMNVSTLELGDSALYLCATFRGGDGTDTQYFGPGTRLTVL.

As regards this clonotype: Compared with germline, one end of the junction differs, possibly owing to a read error. The J gene is TRBJ1-2, the V gene TRBV6-2 or TRBV6-3, with D maybe TRBD1 (6 bases). Germline lookup yields CDR1 MNHEY and CDR2 SVGEGT. CDR3 length: 14 amino acids. CDR3: CARSYVGGLFGYTF. In DNA form, the CDR3 reads TGTGCCCGCAGTTACGTCGGGGGGCTCTTTGGCTACACCTTC.

The V call is TRBV5-5, the J call TRBJ1-6; D gene uncertain. The V and J ends lost 6 bases and 7 bases respectively, with 17 bases between them. The CDR3 spans 15 residues. Germline CDR1 SGHKS, CDR2 YYEKEE (reference sequence). The CDR3 sequence is CASTPERGLNSPLHF. The CDR3 DNA follows: TGTGCCAGCACCCCAGAAAGAGGGTTGAATTCACCCCTCCACTTT.